The 25 T cell receptor beta chains reported below all come from one sample, sequenced in a study of cytomegalovirus exposure and HLA in healthy donors. Use of 60 Vbeta and 13 Jbeta primers characterized the PCR. The data were produced by immunoSEQ multiplex PCR, yet TCRdb's version contains in-frame clones alone and is incomplete. In the table there are around 180,000 clones, 78% of which are singletons. Sample: PBMCs. These receptors originate from a woman aged 25-40 years in good health and CMV-seropositive.

This clone was detected once. V and J are TRBV28 and TRBJ2-2; TRBD1 matches 7 bases. The germline CDR1 and CDR2 sequences are MDHEN and SYDVKM. With V trimmed by 6 bases and J by 3 bases, 7 bases remained unmatched. CDR3 length: 15 amino acids. This chain's CDR3 is CASRETGMDTGELFF. The CDR3 DNA follows: TGTGCCAGCAGGGAGACAGGGATGGACACCGGGGAGCTGTTTTTT. Combining the CDR3 with reference TRBV28 and TRBJ2-2 gives the whole variable domain DVKVTQSSRYLVKRTGEKVFLECVQDMDHENMFWYRQDPGLGLRLIYFSYDVKMKEKGDIPEGYSVSREKKERFSLILESASTNQTSMYLCASRETGMDTGELFFGEGSRLTVL.

The chain employs TRBV19 and TRBJ2-5, with TRBD2 identical over 11 bases. The length of the CDR3 is 16 residues. J was trimmed by 2 bases and V by 4 bases; bases with no gene match: 6. CDR1 and CDR2 (germline): LNHDA, SQIVND (reference sequence). The CDR3 here is CASSKGTSGGQETQYF. The CDR3, as DNA: TGTGCCAGTAGTAAAGGGACTAGCGGAGGGCAAGAGACCCAGTACTTC.

The chain links TRBV11-1 to TRBJ2-3; 8 bases map to TRBD2. The CDR3 consists of 14 residues. The germline V gene encodes CDR1 SGHAT and CDR2 FQDESV (reference sequence). The J segment lost 5 bases and the V segment lost 4 bases, leaving 5 bases of the junction unmatched. CDR3 bases: TGTGCCAGCAGCTCCAGCGGGGGTGAAGATACGCAGTATTTT. Translating gives CASSSSGGEDTQYF.

The rearrangement links TRBV6-4 to TRBJ1-4; possible D gene TRBD1, 5 bases. The V gene lost 7 bases and the J gene lost 4 bases, with 19 bases spanning the gap. CDR1 and CDR2 from the germline V gene are MRHNA and SNTAGT. This CDR3 region has 16 residues. This CDR3 is CASIYRRRGSNEKLFF. DNA for the CDR3: TGTGCCAGCATTTATCGGCGGCGGGGGAGTAATGAAAAACTGTTTTTT.

The chain joins TRBV4-2 to TRBJ1-1; D ambiguous. The V gene's germline CDR1 is LGHNA and CDR2 YNFKEQ. The V gene lost 1 base and the J gene lost 2 bases, with 14 bases spanning the gap. This CDR3 has 16 residues. The CDR3 sequence: CASSQGWRNANTEAFF. Written as DNA, the CDR3 is TGTGCCAGCAGCCAAGGGTGGCGGAATGCAAACACTGAAGCTTTCTTT.

The V and J genes are TRBV11-3 and TRBJ2-3; 10 bases match TRBD2. CDR3 length: 16 amino acids. J gave up 4 bases and V 5 bases, and 9 bases lay outside the gene matches. Germline V gene lookup returns CDR1 SGHNT and CDR2 YENEEA. CDR3 loop: CASSPSGRAYPDTQYF. The CDR3, as DNA: TGTGCCAGCAGCCCGAGCGGGAGGGCCTACCCAGATACGCAGTATTTT.

This clone was counted a single time. CDR3: CASSLVSSAGLFTEAFF. CDR3 coding DNA: TGTGCCAGCAGCTTGGTTAGCAGTGCGGGACTGTTCACTGAAGCTTTCTTT. The chain combines TRBV7-8 with TRBJ1-1, with D tentatively TRBD1 (5 bases). V shed 3 bases and J shed 4 bases, with 21 bases lying between them. Germline-derived CDR1 and CDR2 are SGHVS and FQNEAQ. This CDR3 has 17 amino acids.

In this sample, this clone turned up a few times. The genes are TRBV7-9 and TRBJ2-2; no clear D gene. Germline lookup yields CDR1 SEHNR and CDR2 FQNEAQ (reference sequence). Trimming removed 2 bases from V and 6 bases from J, with 7 bases in between. This CDR3 contains 13 residues. The DNA for the CDR3 is TGTGCCAGCAGCTTAACCCTATCCGGGGAGCTGTTTTTT. This sequence encodes CASSLTLSGELFF.

The genes are TRBV28 and TRBJ2-3, with 8 positions matching TRBD1. V dropped 4 bases and J dropped 2; count of bases not matched to a gene: 8. The CDR3 extends over 16 amino acids. Per the germline V gene, CDR1 is MDHEN and CDR2 is SYDVKM. CDR3: CASSSPGDRNTDTQYF. The CDR3, as DNA: TGTGCCAGCAGTTCCCCCGGGGACAGGAACACAGATACGCAGTATTTT.

The chain employs TRBV5-4 and TRBJ2-7; no clear D gene. This CDR3 has 14 amino acids. With 4 bases removed from V and 4 bases from J, the gap between germline ends came to 15 bases. Germline assignment: CDR1 SGHNT and CDR2 YYREEE (reference sequence). The CDR3 here is CASSPNPATYEQYF. The CDR3 region has the DNA TGTGCCAGCAGCCCCAACCCTGCAACTTACGAGCAGTACTTC.

This chain links TRBV11-2 with TRBJ1-1; tentative D call: TRBD1 (5 bases). Germline CDR1 SGHAT, CDR2 FQNNGV. The germline V and J ends were trimmed by 0 bases and 5 bases, with 10 bases remaining between them. This CDR3 comprises 14 residues. CDR3 coding DNA: TGTGCCAGCAGCTTAGAATGGGGGGTTACTGAAGCTTTCTTT. Translation gives CASSLEWGVTEAFF.

CDR3 sequence: CASSYPHRVGNTIYF. The CDR3 DNA follows: TGTGCCAGCAGTTACCCGCACAGGGTTGGAAACACCATATATTTT. This chain joins TRBV6-6 and TRBJ1-3; D perhaps matches TRBD1 (6 bases). This CDR3 has 15 amino acids. Germline V CDR1 and CDR2: MNHNY, SVGAGI (reference sequence). Between the trimmed V and J ends, which lost 2 bases and 3 bases, there was a span of 11 bases.

This chain joins TRBV5-6 and TRBJ1-2; D is unclear. CDR3 length: 13 residues. The germline V gene encodes CDR1 SGHDT and CDR2 YYEEEE. Trimming stripped 6 bases from V and 1 base from J, with 10 bases between. The CDR3 here is CASTITDNYGYTF. CDR3 nucleotides: TGTGCCAGCACCATAACAGATAACTATGGCTACACCTTC.

The V and J genes are TRBV19 and TRBJ2-7; 9 bases match TRBD1. Trimming at V came to 6 bases and at J to 1 base, leaving 7 bases not matched to a gene. Per the germline V gene, CDR1 is LNHDA and CDR2 is SQIVND (reference sequence). The CDR3 totals 15 residues. The CDR3 nucleotides are TGTGCCAGTAGCGCTGGGACAGGGAGGTCCTACGAGCAGTACTTC. Encoded protein: CASSAGTGRSYEQYF.

This chain links TRBV6-6 with TRBJ2-3; maybe TRBD2 (6 bases). This CDR3 comprises 16 residues. Germline V lookup: CDR1 MNHNY, CDR2 SVGAGI (reference sequence). V was cut by 2 bases and J by 3 bases, with 15 bases left in between. As DNA, the CDR3 is TGTGCCAGCAGTTACGGGACTCTCCCCGGAACAGATACGCAGTATTTT. It is translated as CASSYGTLPGTDTQYF.

The chain combines TRBV2 with TRBJ2-1, with a possible D match to TRBD1 (6 bases). This CDR3 comprises 14 residues. The germline CDR1 and CDR2 sequences are SNHLY and FYNNEI. Trimming took 6 bases from V and 8 from J, leaving 17 bases between them. DNA for the CDR3: TGTGCCAGCAGCAGGGGCCTAAGTGGGTATGAGCAGTTCTTC. It encodes CASSRGLSGYEQFF.

This clone was recorded only once. The J gene is TRBJ2-7, the V gene TRBV6-1, with TRBD1 matching over 8 bases. The length of the CDR3 is 13 residues. The germline V gene has CDR1 MNHNS and CDR2 SASEGT. The V segment lost 11 bases and the J segment 5 bases; nucleotides outside the gene matches: 11. Here the CDR3 DNA reads TGTGCCGCGACCGGGGACAGGCTCCACGAGCAGTACTTC. This gives the protein CAATGDRLHEQYF.

V gene TRBV28 combines with J gene TRBJ2-2, with a tentative D call TRBD2 (5 bases). The germline V and J ends were trimmed by 8 bases and 6 bases, with 19 bases remaining between them. The germline V gene encodes CDR1 MDHEN and CDR2 SYDVKM. The CDR3 sequence is 15 residues long. The CDR3 spells CASLAGRILPGELFF. The CDR3 bases are TGTGCCAGCCTGGCGGGCAGGATTTTACCCGGGGAGCTGTTTTTT.

This clone was recorded once. J is TRBJ1-2 and V is TRBV9; possibly TRBD1 for D (6 bases). V gave up 0 bases and J gave up 4 bases, with 13 bases separating them. Germline values: CDR1 SGDLS, CDR2 YYNGEE. There are 15 residues in the CDR3. The CDR3 region is CASSVASGGSYGYTF. Here the CDR3 DNA reads TGTGCCAGCAGCGTAGCCTCTGGGGGCAGCTATGGCTACACCTTC.

The rearrangement uses TRBV9 and TRBJ2-7; D might be TRBD2 (6 bases). The CDR3 contains 14 residues. Per the germline V gene, CDR1 is SGDLS and CDR2 is YYNGEE. With 5 bases removed from V and 5 bases from J, the gap between germline ends came to 17 bases. For the CDR3, the DNA is TGTGCCAGCAGTCAATGGGACTTCAGGAACGAGCAGTACTTC. This sequence encodes CASSQWDFRNEQYF. Full variable domain (missing parts from reference TRBV9 and TRBJ2-7): DSGVTQTPKHLITATGQRVTLRCSPRSGDLSVYWYQQSLDQGLQFLIQYYNGEERAKGNILERFSAQQFPDLHSELNLSSLELGDSALYFCASSQWDFRNEQYFGPGTRLTVT.

This clone was recorded only once. The chain joins TRBV18 to TRBJ1-1; the D is unclear. The CDR3 runs 15 residues. CDR1 is KGHSH and CDR2 is LQKENI in the germline V gene. Trimming took off 6 bases at V and 5 bases at J, with 19 bases between the two ends. The CDR3 loop reads CASSPIDTEGTEAFF. In DNA form, the CDR3 reads TGTGCCAGCTCTCCGATCGACACGGAAGGTACTGAAGCTTTCTTT.

This clone has more than one count but fewer than ten. The gene calls are TRBV29-1 and TRBJ2-7; weak D call: TRBD1 (6 bases). V gave up 7 bases and J gave up 1 base, with 8 bases separating them. The CDR3 length is 11 residues. Germline V lookup: CDR1 SQVTM, CDR2 ANQGSEA. CDR3 nucleotides: TGCAGCGGGACAGAGTCCTACGAGCAGTACTTC. Residues: CSGTESYEQYF.

V gene TRBV10-3 combines with J gene TRBJ2-3, with TRBD2 matching 8 bases. The length of the CDR3 is 15 residues. J lost 1 base, V lost 6 bases, and 6 bases had no gene match. The germline V gene encodes CDR1 ENHRY and CDR2 SYGVKD. The CDR3 DNA is TGTGCCATCAGAGACCCGGGACTAGGCACAGATACGCAGTATTTT. Translation gives CAIRDPGLGTDTQYF.

This clone was detected once. The chain couples TRBV7-2 to TRBJ1-2, with 8 bases that match TRBD1. Germline CDR1 reads SGHTA; CDR2 reads FQGNSA. The CDR3 totals 15 residues. V was pared by 1 base and J by 4 bases, with 5 bases of the junction left unmatched. CDR3 sequence (DNA): TGTGCCAGCAGCTTAGAACAGGGGGACGTCTATGGCTACACCTTC. This codes for CASSLEQGDVYGYTF.

The rearrangement uses TRBV6-5 and TRBJ1-2; D ambiguous. Trimming left V 2 bases short and J 4 bases short, with 14 bases between. The CDR3 loop spans 15 amino acids. Germline values: CDR1 MNHEY, CDR2 SVGAGI. The CDR3 loop is CASSYVAGASYGYTF. In DNA form, the CDR3 reads TGTGCCAGCAGTTACGTTGCAGGCGCGAGCTATGGCTACACCTTC.